This T cell receptor beta chain was obtained from a study of cytomegalovirus exposure and HLA in healthy donors. To note about this clone: The antigen is undetermined.

Study observations and caveats: Cytomegalovirus-associated status was assigned to about 150 TCR beta chains.

With 60 Vbeta and 13 Jbeta primers, the PCR was carried out. Clones were read by immunoSEQ multiplex PCR, and TCRdb kept only the in-frame ones, dropping some. The sample includes around 200,000 clones, about 80% of them seen just once. The clonotype originates from a woman aged 40 to 55 in good health and CMV-seronegative. The sequenced sample consisted of PBMCs.

The CDR3 loop is CASSVGLGVGYTF. CDR3 bases: TGTGCCAGCAGCGTAGGACTAGGCGTTGGCTACACCTTC. V is TRBV9 and J is TRBJ1-2; no reliable D call. There are 13 residues in the CDR3. Trimming removed 0 bases from V and 7 bases from J, with 10 bases in between. Germline-derived CDR1 and CDR2 are SGDLS and YYNGEE.